This entry lists 30 T cell receptor beta chains sequenced from one sample in a study of blood T cell repertoires in COVID-19. Assay: immunoSEQ multiplex PCR; the TCRdb copy retains only in-frame clones and omits some. The data show about 140,000 clones, roughly 73% seen once. Sequencing was carried out using peripheral blood. The receptors shown here come from a woman aged 50 to 65 with active or convalescent COVID-19.

The chain employs TRBV11-2 and TRBJ2-1, with 7 bases fitting TRBD1. CDR1 SGHAT and CDR2 FQNNGV come from the germline V gene. CDR3 size: 15 residues. The V gene end was trimmed by 1 base and the J gene end by 3 bases; junction bases not matched to a gene: 3. CDR3 region: CASSLGGTDYNEQFF. CDR3 nucleotides: TGTGCCAGCAGCTTAGGGGGGACAGACTACAATGAGCAGTTCTTC.

This clone was counted a few times. The V gene is TRBV5-1, the J gene TRBJ1-1; maybe TRBD1 (6 bases). The CDR3 contains 14 residues. Germline V CDR1 and CDR2: SGHRS, YFSETQ. Trimming took 2 bases from V and 4 from J, leaving 12 bases between them. The CDR3 nucleotides are TGCGCCAGCAGCTTACAGGGTAGGGGCACTGAAGCTTTCTTT. Translated: CASSLQGRGTEAFF.

The rearrangement links TRBV12-3 or TRBV12-4 to TRBJ1-2; 9 bases match TRBD1. Trimming took 6 bases from V and 8 from J; bases not matched to a gene: 7. This CDR3 has 13 residues. CDR3 region: CASSPDRGWGYTF. The DNA for the CDR3 is TGTGCCAGCAGCCCGGACAGGGGATGGGGCTACACCTTC.

The rearrangement links TRBV11-3 to TRBJ2-1, with D possibly TRBD2 on 5 matching bases. CDR1 SGHNT and CDR2 YENEEA come from the germline V gene. Trimming cost V 6 bases and J 8 bases, with 11 bases left between them. The CDR3 has 12 residues. CDR3 sequence: CASSPGLDEQFF. The CDR3 region has the DNA TGTGCCAGCAGTCCTGGACTGGATGAGCAGTTCTTC.

V gene TRBV3-1 (or the pseudogene TRBV3-2) combines with J gene TRBJ2-3; TRBD2 matches 12 bases. CDR1 and CDR2 (germline): LGHDT, YNNKEL (reference sequence). V was pared by 4 bases and J by 4 bases, with 9 bases of the junction left unmatched. This CDR3 region has 17 residues. CDR3 sequence (DNA): TGTGCCAGCAGCCCTATCGCTAGCGGGAGGGGGTCAGATACGCAGTATTTT. Translation gives CASSPIASGRGSDTQYF.

This sequence joins TRBV7-3 and TRBJ2-3; TRBD2 aligns across 12 bases. Germline V CDR1 and CDR2: SGHTA, FQGTGA. Trimming at V came to 5 bases and at J to 8 bases, leaving 11 bases not matched to a gene. The CDR3 runs to 16 residues. CDR3 residues: CASSTRTSGAGGTQYF. DNA of the CDR3: TGTGCCAGCAGCACCCGGACTAGCGGGGCCGGGGGTACGCAGTATTTT.

The chain employs TRBV25-1 and TRBJ2-2; no clear D. Germline CDR1 and CDR2: MGHDK and SYGVNS. Trimming removed 3 bases from V and 1 base from J, with 6 bases in between. The CDR3 is 14 amino acids. The CDR3 is CASSDWQNTGELFF. CDR3 nucleotide sequence: TGTGCCAGCAGTGATTGGCAGAACACCGGGGAGCTGTTTTTT.

V usage is TRBV24-1 and J usage is TRBJ2-5; TRBD1 matches 9 bases. The CDR3 has 16 residues. Unmatched junction bases numbered 10, after V lost 4 bases and J lost 5 bases. Germline CDR1 KGHDR, CDR2 SFDVKD. CDR3 nucleotide sequence: TGTGCCACCAGTGACCCAACAGGGGGCAGGAGGGAGACCCAGTACTTC. Protein: CATSDPTGGRRETQYF.

There are a few counts of this clone. The chain employs TRBV9 and TRBJ2-1; no clear D gene. Germline V gives CDR1 SGDLS, CDR2 YYNGEE. The CDR3 runs 11 residues. Trimming pared 4 bases from V and 10 bases from J, leaving 9 bases between. CDR3 protein: CASSTHTEQFF. The CDR3, as DNA: TGTGCCAGCAGCACCCACACGGAGCAGTTCTTC.

The chain carries TRBV18 and TRBJ1-1; D call uncertain. Germline V gives CDR1 KGHSH, CDR2 LQKENI. The length of the CDR3 is 13 residues. V gave up 6 bases and J gave up 1 base, with 9 bases separating them. DNA of the CDR3: TGTGCCAGCTCTACCGACTCGAACACTGAAGCTTTCTTT. Its translation is CASSTDSNTEAFF. Full variable domain (rest looked up from reference TRBV18 and TRBJ1-1): NAGVMQNPRHLVRRRGQEARLRCSPMKGHSHVYWYRQLPEEGLKFMVYLQKENIIDESGMPKERFSAEFPKEGPSILRIQQVVRGDSAAYFCASSTDSNTEAFFGQGTRLTVV.

The chain has TRBV2 and TRBJ1-4; TRBD1 aligns across 8 bases. With V trimmed by 8 bases and J by 10 bases, 6 bases remained unmatched. Per the germline V gene, CDR1 is SNHLY and CDR2 is FYNNEI. This CDR3 is 12 amino acids long. CDR3 in DNA: TGTGCCAGCCTACTTGACAGGGGAAAACTGTTTTTT. Protein: CASLLDRGKLFF.

The rearrangement joins TRBV6-6 to TRBJ2-4, with 10 bases identical to TRBD1. Germline V CDR1 and CDR2: MNHNY, SVGAGI (reference sequence). The J segment lost 8 bases and the V segment lost 5 bases, leaving 9 bases of the junction unmatched. This CDR3 has 15 residues. The CDR3 region is CASSLRDRGGYIQYF. CDR3 nucleotide sequence: TGTGCCAGCAGTCTCCGGGACAGGGGTGGGTACATTCAGTACTTC.

The chain carries TRBV5-6 and TRBJ1-1; 10 nucleotides align to TRBD1. Germline V CDR1 and CDR2: SGHDT, YYEEEE. The CDR3 has 16 amino acids. The junction had 4 bases not matched to a gene; V was cut back by 2 bases and J by 0 bases. CDR3 region: CASSFGTGVMNTEAFF. The CDR3 nucleotides read TGTGCCAGCAGCTTTGGGACAGGGGTCATGAACACTGAAGCTTTCTTT.

The chain uses TRBV2 and TRBJ2-5, with 8 bases identical to TRBD1. V shed 10 bases and J 4 bases; nucleotides not matched to a gene: 5. This CDR3 contains 12 residues. Germline CDR1 reads SNHLY; CDR2 reads FYNNEI. The CDR3 loop reads CAIGQGTETQYF. Written as DNA, the CDR3 is TGTGCCATTGGACAGGGTACAGAGACCCAGTACTTC.

J is TRBJ1-2 and V is TRBV5-6; D remains ambiguous. The germline CDR1 and CDR2 sequences are SGHDT and YYEEEE. Between the trimmed V and J ends, which lost 3 bases and 5 bases, there was a span of 8 bases. CDR3 size: 12 residues. CDR3 in DNA: TGTGCCAGCAGCTCCGTGACTTATGGCTACACCTTC. Residues: CASSSVTYGYTF. Complete variable domain (other parts from reference TRBV5-6 and TRBJ1-2): DAGVTQSPTHLIKTRGQQVTLRCSPKSGHDTVSWYQQALGQGPQFIFQYYEEEERQRGNFPDRFSGHQFPNYSSELNVNALLLGDSALYLCASSSVTYGYTFGSGTRLTVV.

For this clone: The sample has other DNA sequences that encode this CDR3 too. The chain uses TRBV20-1 and TRBJ2-3; 7 nucleotides agree with TRBD2. This CDR3 is 15 amino acids long. Germline assignment: CDR1 DFQATT and CDR2 SNEGSKA (reference sequence). Trimming removed 3 bases from V and 2 bases from J; junction bases left unmatched: 8. CDR3 region: CSASGASGFTDTQYF. Here the CDR3 DNA reads TGCAGTGCTAGTGGCGCTAGCGGCTTCACAGATACGCAGTATTTT.

The gene calls are TRBV11-2 and TRBJ1-1; a weak D match, TRBD1 (5 bases). V shed 5 bases and J shed 10 bases, with 20 bases lying between them. The CDR3 consists of 14 residues. Germline CDR1 and CDR2: SGHAT and FQNNGV. CDR3 DNA sequence: TGTGCCAGCAGCAGACAGATGGGCTCGTTGGGAGCTTTCTTT. Translating it yields CASSRQMGSLGAFF.

The V gene is TRBV15, the J gene TRBJ2-2, with 13 bases fitting TRBD2. After removal of 1 base from V and 9 bases from J, the junction contained 8 bases not matched to a gene. Per germline, CDR1 LNHNV and CDR2 YYDKDF (reference sequence). The CDR3 contains 17 residues. CDR3 in amino acids: CATSRGWTSGRVRELFF. CDR3 in DNA: TGTGCCACCAGCAGAGGTTGGACTAGCGGGAGAGTAAGGGAGCTGTTTTTT.

The rearrangement joins TRBV11-2 to TRBJ1-4; D gene unclear. V shed 5 bases and J shed 7 bases, with 14 bases lying between them. The CDR3 covers 14 residues. CDR1 SGHAT and CDR2 FQNNGV come from the germline V gene. CDR3 nucleotides: TGTGCCAGCAGCCTAAACAGTGGAACTGAAAAACTGTTTTTT. As protein: CASSLNSGTEKLFF.

This clone was detected only a few times. The chain combines TRBV6-6 with TRBJ1-1, with 7 nucleotides matching TRBD1. The CDR3 totals 14 residues. Per germline, CDR1 MNHNY and CDR2 SVGAGI (reference sequence). V was clipped by 6 bases and J by 0 bases; unmatched bases: 4. CDR3 sequence (DNA): TGTGCCAGCAGACTGACAGGGTTGAACACTGAAGCTTTCTTT. Translating gives CASRLTGLNTEAFF.

The chain joins TRBV18 to TRBJ1-3, with 7 bases that match TRBD1. The germline gives CDR1 KGHSH, CDR2 LQKENI. The CDR3 sequence is 16 residues long. The V gene end was trimmed by 0 bases and the J gene end by 2 bases; junction bases not matched to a gene: 4. The CDR3, as DNA: TGTGCCAGCTCACCACCGACAGGGTACGCTGGAAACACCATATATTTT. Translating it yields CASSPPTGYAGNTIYF. The whole variable domain, filled in from reference TRBV18 and TRBJ1-3, reads NAGVMQNPRHLVRRRGQEARLRCSPMKGHSHVYWYRQLPEEGLKFMVYLQKENIIDESGMPKERFSAEFPKEGPSILRIQQVVRGDSAAYFCASSPPTGYAGNTIYFGEGSWLTVV.

The V call is TRBV29-1, the J call TRBJ1-2; tentative D call: TRBD1 (5 bases). V was shortened by 4 bases and J by 4 bases, with 13 bases between the two germline ends. Germline V CDR1 and CDR2: SQVTM, ANQGSEA. The CDR3 has 13 amino acids. The DNA of the CDR3 is TGCAGCGTTGTTGACAGCCCACTCTATGGCTACACCTTC. Protein: CSVVDSPLYGYTF. The full variable domain, completed using reference TRBV29-1 and TRBJ1-2, is SAVISQKPSRDICQRGTSLTIQCQVDSQVTMMFWYRQQPGQSLTLIATANQGSEATYESGFVIDKFPISRPNLTFSTLTVSNMSPEDSSIYLCSVVDSPLYGYTFGSGTRLTVV.

The rearrangement uses TRBV19 and TRBJ2-5; maybe TRBD1 (6 bases). Germline V lookup: CDR1 LNHDA, CDR2 SQIVND (reference sequence). The CDR3 runs 16 residues. Deletions cut 7 bases from V and 9 bases from J, with 27 bases between. The CDR3 region is CASKPQHGQPKTAQYF. CDR3 nucleotides: TGTGCCAGTAAACCCCAGCATGGACAGCCCAAGACTGCCCAGTACTTC.

This rearrangement joins TRBV3-1 (or the pseudogene TRBV3-2) to TRBJ2-1; 7 bases line up with TRBD2. Germline-derived CDR1 and CDR2 are LGHDT and YNNKEL (reference sequence). V gave up 1 base and J gave up 10 bases; unmatched junction bases: 10. CDR3 length: 15 residues. DNA of the CDR3: TGTGCCAGCAGCCAAGGCCGGACTAGTTTCTGGGAGCAGTTCTTC. It codes for CASSQGRTSFWEQFF.

The V call is TRBV7-9, the J call TRBJ2-5; 8 nucleotides line up with TRBD2. This CDR3 is built from 12 residues. V was pared by 11 bases and J by 3 bases, with 5 bases of the junction left unmatched. CDR1 SEHNR and CDR2 FQNEAQ come from the germline V gene (reference sequence). This CDR3 is CAGISGEETQYF. DNA for the CDR3: TGTGCCGGGATTAGCGGGGAAGAGACCCAGTACTTC.

The chain carries TRBV7-2 and TRBJ2-5, with TRBD1 matching over 10 bases. The V and J ends lost 5 bases and 5 bases, in that order; junction bases with no gene match: 14. CDR1 is SGHTA, CDR2 FQGNSA, per germline. The CDR3 covers 17 residues. This CDR3 is CASSTGTGALRRETQYF. As DNA, the CDR3 is TGTGCCAGCAGCACCGGGACAGGGGCCCTGCGCCGCGAGACCCAGTACTTC.

The rearrangement joins TRBV18 to TRBJ1-1, with TRBD1 matching 8 bases. Germline V gives CDR1 KGHSH, CDR2 LQKENI. This CDR3 has 15 residues. After removal of 3 bases from V and 0 bases from J, the junction contained 3 bases not matched to a gene. The CDR3 region is CASSPMGQVNTEAFF. The CDR3 nucleotides are TGTGCCAGCTCACCCATGGGACAGGTGAACACTGAAGCTTTCTTT.

This chain joins TRBV2 and TRBJ2-2; 9 bases line up with TRBD1. The trim removed 8 bases at V and 5 bases at J, leaving 12 bases unmatched. The CDR3 has 16 amino acids. CDR1 SNHLY and CDR2 FYNNEI come from the germline V gene. CDR3 sequence reads: CASSQGRGQGTGELFF. As DNA, the CDR3 is TGTGCCAGCTCCCAAGGCCGGGGACAGGGAACCGGGGAGCTGTTTTTT.

The chain is built from TRBV4-2 and TRBJ1-4; 11 nucleotides line up with TRBD1. V gave up 3 bases and J gave up 3 bases; unmatched junction bases: 0. CDR3 length equals 15 residues. Germline V gene data show CDR1 as LGHNA and CDR2 as YNFKEQ. The DNA of the CDR3 is TGTGCCAGCAGCCAGGGACAGGGGGCTAATGAAAAACTGTTTTTT. It translates to CASSQGQGANEKLFF.

V usage is TRBV6-5 and J usage is TRBJ2-7; 9 bases are a match to TRBD2. The CDR3 sequence is 15 residues long. Germline CDR1 and CDR2: MNHEY and SVGAGI. V lost 4 bases to trimming and J lost 0 bases; unmatched junction nucleotides: 4. The CDR3 reads CASSWERGVSYEQYF. CDR3 in DNA: TGTGCCAGCAGTTGGGAGCGGGGGGTCTCCTACGAGCAGTACTTC.